Listed below are T cell receptor beta chains from one sample, sequenced in a study of T-cell memory formation after mild COVID-19. TCRdb redid the calling of the 5' RACE reads with MiXCR, one entry per CDR3 protein. The profile shows about 540,000 distinct CDR3 sequences, just over 20% of them singletons. Sequenced sample: PBMCs or a T cell subset sorted from them (not recorded which). Source of these receptors: an adult woman who had mild COVID-19 (a few samples of this study predate the infection). Cell type and time point are not known. The CDR3 runs from the conserved cysteine through the conserved F or W. A D gene is named only where the DNA matches it firmly. The size entry is marked missing in some rows and otherwise reads once, few, many or a size class.

d_gene | j_gene | v_gene | abundance | CDR3nt | CDR3aa
NA | TRBJ2-3 | TRBV9 | few | TGTGCCAGCAGCCCCGGGACCATTAACACAGATACGCAGTATTTT | CASSPGTINTDTQYF
TRBD2 | TRBJ2-5 | TRBV30 | NA | TGTGCCTGGAGTCCCTGGGACTATACAGAAGAGACCCAGTACTTC | CAWSPWDYTEETQYF
NA | TRBJ2-5 | TRBV7-2 | NA | TGTGCCAGCCTTCGGGGGACGAACAGGGGCCCTACGGAGACCCAGTACTTC | CASLRGTNRGPTETQYF
TRBD2 | TRBJ2-4 | TRBV9 | NA | TGTGCCAGCAGCGTAGGGGGGACTAGCGGGATGAGAGGAAACATTCAGTACTTC | CASSVGGTSGMRGNIQYF
NA | TRBJ1-1 | TRBV4-1 | few | TGCGCCAGCAGCCAAGGGCAGGAGCACCGGAACACTGAAGCTTTCTTT | CASSQGQEHRNTEAFF
TRBD2 | TRBJ2-7 | TRBV6-5 | NA | TGTGCCAGCAGTCCCCGGACTCCAGGACTAGAGGGAGTCTACGAGCAGTACTTC | CASSPRTPGLEGVYEQYF
TRBD1 | TRBJ2-3 | TRBV7-9 | few | TGTGCCAGCAAGGCAGGGGGTATCACAGATACGCAGTATTTT | CASKAGGITDTQYF
NA | TRBJ2-1 | TRBV4-1 | few | TGCGCCAGCAGCCAGACTGGGGGCGATGAGCAGTTCTTC | CASSQTGGDEQFF
TRBD1 | TRBJ2-7 | TRBV7-9 | few | TGTGCCAGCAGCTTACAGGGGGCCGACGAGCAGTACTTC | CASSLQGADEQYF
TRBD1 | TRBJ1-5 | TRBV20-1 | few | TGCAGTGCTAGATTCAGGGGGGCCAATCAGCCCCAGCATTTT | CSARFRGANQPQHF
TRBD2 | TRBJ2-1 | TRBV20-1 | few | TGCAGTGCTAGAGGGACTAGCGGGGCTTACAATGAGCAGTTCTTC | CSARGTSGAYNEQFF
NA | TRBJ2-3 | TRBV7-2 | NA | TGTGCCAGCAGCTCATACACTACAGATACGCAGTATTTT | CASSSYTTDTQYF
TRBD2 | TRBJ2-3 | TRBV29-1 | NA | TGCAGCGTTTGGACTAGCGGGAGGGCAGATACGCAGTATTTT | CSVWTSGRADTQYF
NA | TRBJ2-3 | TRBV7-2 | few | TGTGCCAGCAGCTTAAACAGGGGAGGGGATACGCAGTATTTT | CASSLNRGGDTQYF
NA | TRBJ1-4 | TRBV12-3/TRBV12-4 | NA | TGTGCCAGCAGTTTAGGTTTGAGAGAGCCGGAAAAACTGTTTTTT | CASSLGLREPEKLFF
TRBD1 | TRBJ2-2 | TRBV29-1 | few | TGCAGCGTTGGGGATAGGGACAGCAACACCGGGGAGCTGTTTTTT | CSVGDRDSNTGELFF
TRBD2 | TRBJ2-2 | TRBV4-2 | few | TGTGCCAGCAGCCAAGGACTAGCGGGAGTCACCGGGGAGCTGTTTTTT | CASSQGLAGVTGELFF
NA | TRBJ2-7 | TRBV4-1 | few | TGCGCCAGCAGCCAAGGTAAAGGCTCTTACGAGCAGTACTTC | CASSQGKGSYEQYF
NA | TRBJ2-2 | TRBV7-9 | few | TGTGCCAGCAGACCCAGCGAATTCAACACCGGGGAGCTGTTTTTT | CASRPSEFNTGELFF
NA | TRBJ1-1 | TRBV5-1 | few | TGCGCCAGCAGAGGGGCTGGGGACACTGAAGCTTTCTTT | CASRGAGDTEAFF
TRBD2 | TRBJ2-3 | TRBV5-1 | NA | TGCGCCAGCAGCTCCGGACTAGCGGGGGGACCTAGCACAGATACGCAGTATTTT | CASSSGLAGGPSTDTQYF
NA | TRBJ2-5 | TRBV24-1 | NA | TGTGCCACCAGTGATGTGCGCCAAGAGACCCAGTACTTC | CATSDVRQETQYF
TRBD2 | TRBJ2-7 | TRBV24-1 | NA | TGTGCCACCAGGGAAAGCGGGACTGGGGAGCAGTACTTC | CATRESGTGEQYF
TRBD1 | TRBJ2-7 | TRBV6-5 | NA | TGTGCCAGCAGTCGTGACAGGGGGCTCTACGAGCAGTACTTC | CASSRDRGLYEQYF
NA | TRBJ2-5 | TRBV20-1 | once | TGCAGTGCTCGAGACATGCAAGAGACCCAGTACTTC | CSARDMQETQYF
NA | TRBJ2-7 | TRBV20-1 | few | TGCAGTGCTAGGGTCAGTGCAACCTACGAGCAGTACTTC | CSARVSATYEQYF
TRBD2 | TRBJ2-3 | TRBV7-6 | NA | TGTGCCAGCAGCTTAACTCTAGCGGGGAACACAGATACGCAGTATTTT | CASSLTLAGNTDTQYF
NA | TRBJ1-5 | TRBV20-1 | few | TGCAGTGCTAGAGCCGGGACCAAACTAAAACAGCCCCAGCATTTT | CSARAGTKLKQPQHF
NA | TRBJ1-4 | TRBV5-1 | few | TGCGCCAGCAGCTTTAGTAACCCGCGGGAAAAACTGTTTTTT | CASSFSNPREKLFF
TRBD1 | TRBJ2-2 | TRBV5-1 | NA | TGCGCCAGCAGCACCGGACAGGGGTCGACAGTCGGGGAGCTGTTTTTT | CASSTGQGSTVGELFF
NA | TRBJ1-5 | TRBV5-1 | few | TGTGCCAGCAGCTTAGGTCCCGGTAATCAGCCCCAGCATTTT | CASSLGPGNQPQHF
NA | TRBJ2-3 | TRBV7-3 | few | TGTGCCAGCAGCTTAAGGGGCGCAGGCACAGATACGCAGTATTTT | CASSLRGAGTDTQYF
TRBD2 | TRBJ2-7 | TRBV20-1 | NA | TGCAGTGCTGCCGGGACTAGCGGGGGCCACCGGTACTTC | CSAAGTSGGHRYF
NA | TRBJ1-2 | TRBV5-1 | few | TGCGCCAGCAGCTTGGTCGGCCCCTATGGCTACACCTTC | CASSLVGPYGYTF
TRBD1 | TRBJ2-3 | TRBV24-1 | NA | TGTGCCACCAGCCTAACAGGGGCAAGCACAGATACGCAGTATTTT | CATSLTGASTDTQYF
NA | TRBJ2-6 | TRBV4-1 | NA | TGCGCCAGCAGCCAAGAACAGGGCGACTCTGGGGCCAACGTCCTGACTTTC | CASSQEQGDSGANVLTF
NA | TRBJ2-4 | TRBV6-5 | few | TGTGCCAGCAGTTACTCTGGCGGCGAAGAATTCAACATTCAGTACTTC | CASSYSGGEEFNIQYF
NA | TRBJ1-1 | TRBV7-6 | few | TGTGCCAGCAGCTTACAGGAGGTGAACACTGAAGCTTTCTTT | CASSLQEVNTEAFF
NA | TRBJ2-7 | TRBV5-6 | NA | TGTGCCAGCAGCCTGCCTGACATCTACGAGCAGTACTTC | CASSLPDIYEQYF
NA | TRBJ1-2 | TRBV6-6 | few | TGTGCCAGCAGTTACGCCTGGGACAACCCTAACTATGGCTACACCTTC | CASSYAWDNPNYGYTF
NA | TRBJ1-5 | TRBV20-1 | NA | TGCAGTGCTAGGCGGGGGCAGCGTAGCAATCAGCCCCAGCATTTT | CSARRGQRSNQPQHF
NA | TRBJ2-1 | TRBV18 | few | TGTGCCAGCTCACCAGGAGGGCAGTCCCCCAATGAGCAGTTCTTC | CASSPGGQSPNEQFF
NA | TRBJ1-1 | TRBV6-2/TRBV6-3 | few | TGTGCCAGCAGAAGGACAGCCCTGAACACTGAAGCTTTCTTT | CASRRTALNTEAFF
NA | TRBJ1-4 | TRBV4-1 | few | TGCGCCAGCAGCCAATGGTCCGGGGAGGGGGAAAAACTGTTTTTT | CASSQWSGEGEKLFF
TRBD1 | TRBJ1-6 | TRBV5-1 | NA | TGCGCCAGCAGCTTGGTATACCGGGACAGGGGGCTTTATTCACCCCTCCACTTT | CASSLVYRDRGLYSPLHF
NA | TRBJ2-7 | TRBV20-1 | NA | TGCAGTGCTAGAGGGTATGGCTTCCCAGGTCCCTACGAGCAGTACTTC | CSARGYGFPGPYEQYF
NA | TRBJ2-2 | TRBV7-4 | NA | TGTGCCAGCAGCCGCCGTAGGGAGCTGTTTTTT | CASSRRRELFF
NA | TRBJ1-1 | TRBV7-9 | NA | TGTGCCAGCAGCTTAGAAGGGGAGAACACTGAAGCTTTCTTT | CASSLEGENTEAFF
NA | TRBJ1-2 | TRBV12-3/TRBV12-4 | NA | TGTGCCAGCACTTCACTGGGGGGAAGTTATGGCTACACCTTC | CASTSLGGSYGYTF